Included here is one T cell receptor beta chain sequence, with context. These data are taken from a study of blood T cell repertoires in COVID-19. Whole-study context: Material from acute and convalescent COVID-19 was sourced from the United States, Italy and Spain. In each case, the material was cDNA or gDNA derived from T cells, B-cell-depleted T cells, or PBMCs.

Under the authors' procedure: Reference gene primer amplification yielded estimated nucleated cell counts. Clones were sequenced by immunoSEQ multiplex PCR, and TCRdb holds only the in-frame ones, with some missing. That table furnishes V, J and clone size, whereas the DNA furnished D and trimming. This sample has 30,000 to 40,000 clones, with roughly 87% found just once. The CDR3 runs 14 residues. Germline lookup yields CDR1 SGHRS and CDR2 YFSETQ. V shed 3 bases, J shed 4 bases, and the junction held 5 bases outside the gene matches. The sample was peripheral blood. The source of this sequence is a man older than 75 with acute or convalescent COVID-19. The chain uses TRBV5-1 and TRBJ2-5; TRBD1 aligns across 8 bases. CDR3: CASSWTGKGETQYF. CDR3 in DNA: TGCGCCAGCAGCTGGACAGGGAAGGGAGAGACCCAGTACTTC. Combining the CDR3 with reference TRBV5-1 and TRBJ2-5 gives the whole variable domain KAGVTQTPRYLIKTRGQQVTLSCSPISGHRSVSWYQQTPGQGLQFLFEYFSETQRNKGNFPGRFSGRQFSNSRSEMNVSTLELGDSALYLCASSWTGKGETQYFGPGTRLLVL.